The next 19 T cell receptor beta chains were all read from a single sample in a study of shared clonotypes between healthy human individuals. Naive CD8 cells, CD45RO-negative and positively selected for CCR7, excluded terminally differentiated effector memory CD45RA+ cells. The repertoire was sequenced with immunoSEQ multiplex PCR; TCRdb's copy has only in-frame clones and lacks some. The sample has approximately 1.9 million clones; 90% to 95% are singletons. Sequencing was performed on naive CD8+ T cells from PBMCs. All receptors derive from a man in his late teens or twenties in good health. Some clones in this sample may be carry-over from other donors' samples.

This chain joins TRBV9 and TRBJ2-1; 12 bases match TRBD2. The V segment lost 3 bases and the J segment 0 bases; nucleotides outside the gene matches: 10. Germline CDR1 is SGDLS and CDR2 is YYNGEE. CDR3 length: 19 residues. The CDR3 DNA reads TGTGCCAGCAGCGCTCTGGGACTAGCGGGTCGGAGCTCCTACAATGAGCAGTTCTTC. Protein product: CASSALGLAGRSSYNEQFF.

The V and J genes are TRBV11-2 and TRBJ2-7; TRBD1 agrees at 11 bases. The V gene's germline CDR1 is SGHAT and CDR2 FQNNGV. Trimming removed 5 bases from V and 2 bases from J; junction bases left unmatched: 5. The CDR3 is 15 amino acids. The CDR3 spells CASSLGTGGPYEQYF. The CDR3 DNA is TGTGCCAGCAGCCTTGGGACAGGGGGACCCTACGAGCAGTACTTC.

The chain's CDR3 is CATQNRDRGLEQYF. The DNA for the CDR3 is TGTGCCACCCAAAACCGGGACAGGGGGCTCGAGCAGTACTTC. The chain is built from TRBV6-5 and TRBJ2-7, with 12 bases fitting TRBD1. CDR3 length: 14 amino acids. The V gene's germline CDR1 is MNHEY and CDR2 SVGAGI. The ends lost 10 bases at V and 6 bases at J; junction bases unmatched: 10.

J is TRBJ1-2 and V is TRBV6-1, with D unresolved. Germline V gene sequence: CDR1 MNHNS, CDR2 SASEGT. V was pared by 6 bases and J by 8 bases, with 10 bases between. CDR3 size: 11 residues. The DNA of the CDR3 is TGTGCCAGCAGGGAGCCTCGGGGCTACACCTTC. It encodes CASREPRGYTF.

Only a few counts were recorded for this clone. The chain is built from TRBV18 and TRBJ2-2; 8 positions match TRBD2. V trimming: 0 bases; J trimming: 10 bases; junction bases outside the gene matches: 13. Germline V gives CDR1 KGHSH, CDR2 LQKENI. The length of the CDR3 is 17 residues. The CDR3 DNA sequence: TGTGCCAGCTCACCACCGCAGGTCCAGCGGGGGACAACGGAGCTGTTTTTT. Translation: CASSPPQVQRGTTELFF. Full variable domain (rest looked up from reference TRBV18 and TRBJ2-2): NAGVMQNPRHLVRRRGQEARLRCSPMKGHSHVYWYRQLPEEGLKFMVYLQKENIIDESGMPKERFSAEFPKEGPSILRIQQVVRGDSAAYFCASSPPQVQRGTTELFFGEGSRLTVL.

The chain employs TRBV27 and TRBJ1-2; D perhaps matches TRBD1 (5 bases). Per germline, CDR1 MNHEY and CDR2 SMNVEV (reference sequence). The length of the CDR3 is 15 residues. Trimming left V 3 bases short and J 5 bases short, with 16 bases between. In DNA, the CDR3 is TGTGCCAGCAGTTTTCTCCCAGTGGGGGTTTATGGCTACACCTTC. As protein: CASSFLPVGVYGYTF.

This chain uses TRBV6-1 with TRBJ1-1; D is unclear. Germline CDR1 MNHNS, CDR2 SASEGT. Trimming pared 9 bases from V and 1 base from J, leaving 12 bases between. The CDR3 is made up of 13 amino acids. The CDR3 loop reads CASGEGWNTEAFF. The CDR3 coding sequence is TGTGCCAGTGGGGAGGGATGGAACACTGAAGCTTTCTTT.

This chain connects TRBV28 to TRBJ2-1, with 7 bases aligning to TRBD1. Germline values: CDR1 MDHEN, CDR2 SYDVKM. The CDR3 totals 13 residues. V shed 6 bases and J 4 bases; nucleotides not matched to a gene: 3. The CDR3 here is CASRTGTYNEQFF. The CDR3 DNA is TGTGCCAGCAGGACAGGGACATACAATGAGCAGTTCTTC.

This clone appeared a single time. CDR3 sequence reads: CASSPGSLSLVGGANVLTF. The CDR3 DNA follows: TGTGCCAGCAGCCCAGGGAGCCTCAGCCTGGTAGGGGGGGCCAACGTCCTGACTTTC. The chain links TRBV7-9 to TRBJ2-6; D is possibly TRBD1 or TRBD2 (5 bases each). The CDR3 is made up of 19 amino acids. Germline V lookup: CDR1 SEHNR, CDR2 FQNEAQ (reference sequence). The germline V and J ends were trimmed by 5 bases and 4 bases, with 24 bases remaining between them.

The chain employs TRBV7-8 and TRBJ2-1, with 9 bases lining up with TRBD1. Germline CDR1 SGHVS, CDR2 FQNEAQ. The CDR3 contains 15 residues. V was pared by 5 bases and J by 2 bases, with 4 bases of the junction left unmatched. Here the CDR3 reads CASSPGQGTYNEQFF. The CDR3 DNA follows: TGTGCCAGCAGCCCCGGACAGGGGACCTACAATGAGCAGTTCTTC.

The V call is TRBV27, the J call TRBJ1-5, with unresolved D. Per germline, CDR1 MNHEY and CDR2 SMNVEV (reference sequence). This CDR3 has 13 amino acids. V gave up 6 bases and J gave up 7 bases, with 13 bases separating them. The CDR3 nucleotides are TGTGCCAGCAGCCGCCTTTACGAGCAGCCCCAGCATTTT. As protein: CASSRLYEQPQHF.

The rearrangement joins TRBV13 to TRBJ1-4; D not resolved. CDR3 length: 13 residues. Deletions cut 3 bases from V and 6 bases from J, with 8 bases between. Germline V gene sequence: CDR1 PRHDT, CDR2 FYEKMQ (reference sequence). The CDR3 here is CASSFDRDEKLFF. The CDR3 bases are TGTGCCAGCAGCTTTGACCGAGATGAAAAACTGTTTTTT.

The chain couples TRBV27 to TRBJ2-7; D is ambiguous. The CDR3 sequence is 13 residues long. V gave up 2 bases and J gave up 6 bases, with 11 bases separating them. Germline CDR1 and CDR2: MNHEY and SMNVEV (reference sequence). The CDR3 nucleotides read TGTGCCAGCAGTTTAGCCCCCACGGGCGAGCAGTACTTC. Translation: CASSLAPTGEQYF.

V gene TRBV27 combines with J gene TRBJ2-1; the match to TRBD1 covers 8 bases. Trimming removed 5 bases from V and 5 bases from J; junction bases left unmatched: 5. CDR3 length equals 14 residues. Germline CDR1 is MNHEY and CDR2 is SMNVEV (reference sequence). CDR3 sequence reads: CASSDRGPHNEQFF. Written as DNA, the CDR3 is TGTGCCAGCAGTGACAGGGGCCCCCACAATGAGCAGTTCTTC.

The chain joins TRBV11-2 to TRBJ1-2; no clear D gene. The CDR3 covers 15 residues. Trimming cost V 1 base and J 4 bases, with 13 bases left between them. The germline gives CDR1 SGHAT, CDR2 FQNNGV. The CDR3 nucleotides read TGTGCCAGCAGCTTAGCCCCCCGTCGGAGCTATGGCTACACCTTC. As protein: CASSLAPRRSYGYTF.

This sequence joins TRBV29-1 and TRBJ1-2; 7 nucleotides match TRBD1. Germline V lookup: CDR1 SQVTM, CDR2 ANQGSEA. V lost 6 bases and J lost 4; bases outside the gene matches: 5. The CDR3 extends over 12 amino acids. CDR3 nucleotide sequence: TGCAGCGTGATAACAGGGGTCTATGGCTACACCTTC. Its protein is CSVITGVYGYTF.

This chain links TRBV7-9 with TRBJ1-2; D possibly corresponds to TRBD1 (5 bases). The ends were cut back, 5 bases at V and 3 bases at J, with 13 bases in the middle. Germline values: CDR1 SEHNR, CDR2 FQNEAQ (reference sequence). The CDR3 extends over 14 amino acids. The DNA for the CDR3 is TGTGCCAGCAGCCCCCGTCTCAGGGACTATGGCTACACCTTC. It codes for CASSPRLRDYGYTF.

V is TRBV4-3 and J is TRBJ1-2, with a weak D call TRBD1 (5 bases). Germline loops: CDR1 LGHNA, CDR2 YSLEER. V lost 1 base and J 9 bases, leaving 12 bases between the germline ends. The CDR3 length is 13 residues. Here the CDR3 reads CASSQVPRASYTF. In nucleotides, the CDR3 is TGCGCCAGCAGCCAAGTTCCCAGGGCTAGCTACACCTTC.

This chain joins TRBV11-1 and TRBJ2-5; 11 bases match TRBD2. Germline CDR1 is SGHAT and CDR2 is FQDESV (reference sequence). This CDR3 spans 15 amino acids. V trimming: 4 bases; J trimming: 2 bases; junction bases outside the gene matches: 3. The CDR3 coding sequence is TGTGCCAGCAGCTGGGGGACTAGCGGACAAGAGACCCAGTACTTC. Its translation: CASSWGTSGQETQYF.